The clone carrying this T cell receptor (beta chain) was observed a few times. The antigen remains undetermined. For TCRbeta, the library was prepared with unique molecular identifiers. TCRdb re-derived calls from the PCR reads in MiXCR, one entry per CDR3 protein. The table lists some 600,000 distinct CDR3 sequences, 10% to 15% of them singletons. The source of the sample is a study of T-cell reconstitution after alpha-beta-depleted transplantation in children. V was clipped by 5 bases and J by 3 bases; unmatched bases: 15. Germline CDR1 reads SGHAT; CDR2 reads FQNNGV. The CDR3 loop spans 18 amino acids. Findings and limits, study-wide: Newly produced T cells mostly provided counts and TCRbeta diversity after one year, as hyperexpanded clones declined.

The origin of this receptor is a male patient younger than 18 who had a stem cell transplant for acute myeloid leukemia, so the T cells may come from the graft donor. The source was PBMCs, mostly from graft donor cells, collected 360 days after TCRalphabeta/CD19-depleted stem cell transplant. This chain connects TRBV11-2 to TRBJ2-3; 9 nucleotides match TRBD2. The CDR3 bases are TGTGCCAGCAGCCGTCGGACTAGCGATTTATCGGTAACAGATACGCAGTATTTT. Translating it yields CASSRRTSDLSVTDTQYF.